One sample yielded the 27 T cell receptor beta chains listed below, sequenced in a study of identical twins. TCRdb itself ran the 5' RACE reads through MiXCR, one entry per CDR3 protein. The sample consists of 430,000 or so distinct CDR3 sequences, less than 25% of them appearing once. Separately, the same data were catalogued under a study of T cells expressing NK-cell markers.

The sequenced sample was CD4+ T cells sorted from blood. These receptor sequences come from a woman under 30 in good health.

V usage is TRBV6-1 and J usage is TRBJ2-7, with a tentative D call TRBD1 (6 bases). Deletions cut 5 bases from V and 2 bases from J, with 13 bases between. The CDR3 has 14 residues. In germline, CDR1 is MNHNS, CDR2 SASEGT. CDR3 in DNA: TGTGCCAGCAGTAATAGCCACAGGGCCTACGAGCAGTACTTC. Its translation is CASSNSHRAYEQYF.

On this clonotype: A much larger clone lies a single base off, so this may be a read error. This chain joins TRBV18 and TRBJ2-7; 9 positions agree with TRBD1. Germline loops: CDR1 KGHSH, CDR2 LQKENI. The CDR3 sequence is 14 residues long. This CDR3 reads CASSPRQGVYERYF. The CDR3 nucleotides read TGTGCCAGCTCACCGAGACAGGGGGTTTACGAGCGGTACTTC. The whole variable domain, remainder taken from reference TRBV18 and TRBJ2-7, is NAGVMQNPRHLVRRRGQEARLRCSPMKGHSHVYWYRQLPEEGLKFMVYLQKENIIDESGMPKERFSAEFPKEGPSILRIQQVVRGDSAAYFCASSPRQGVYERYFGPGTRLTVT.

The gene calls are TRBV10-3 and TRBJ2-7; TRBD2 matches 10 bases. The V gene's germline CDR1 is ENHRY and CDR2 SYGVKD. The CDR3 loop spans 14 amino acids. The junction had 11 bases not matched to a gene; V was cut back by 10 bases and J by 5 bases. DNA of the CDR3: TGTGCCACCGATCGGGGGACTAGCGACCACGAGCAGTACTTC. It encodes CATDRGTSDHEQYF.

This clonotype came up a few times. CDR3 sequence: CASSFLTYEQYF. The CDR3 DNA reads as TGTGCCAGCAGTTTCCTTACCTACGAGCAGTACTTC. The rearrangement joins TRBV6-2 or TRBV6-3 to TRBJ2-7, with D hard to call. V was clipped by 4 bases and J by 2 bases, with 6 bases between them. Germline V CDR1 and CDR2: MNHEY, SVGEGT. The length of the CDR3 is 12 residues.

This clonotype was observed a few times. This chain links TRBV20-1 with TRBJ2-7; 10 nucleotides align to TRBD1. In germline, CDR1 is DFQATT, CDR2 SNEGSKA (reference sequence). The V gene end was trimmed by 3 bases and the J gene end by 5 bases; junction bases not matched to a gene: 7. CDR3 length: 14 residues. The CDR3 DNA follows: TGCAGTGCTAGGGGACAGGGGACTTGGAACGAGCAGTACTTC. Encoded protein: CSARGQGTWNEQYF.

The chain joins TRBV5-1 to TRBJ1-1; 7 bases align to TRBD1. V lost 6 bases to trimming and J lost 4 bases; unmatched junction nucleotides: 6. Germline CDR1 reads SGHRS; CDR2 reads YFSETQ. The CDR3 sequence is 13 residues long. The CDR3, as DNA: TGCGCCAGCACAGACAGGGTCGGCACTGAAGCTTTCTTT. Amino acid sequence: CASTDRVGTEAFF.

V gene TRBV5-1 combines with J gene TRBJ2-1; 9 bases are a match to TRBD2. The V gene end was trimmed by 3 bases and the J gene end by 4 bases; junction bases not matched to a gene: 8. Looked up from germline, CDR1 is SGHRS and CDR2 is YFSETQ. This CDR3 spans 16 amino acids. CDR3 sequence (DNA): TGCGCCAGCAGCTCTTATAGCGGGAGCGTTTACAATGAGCAGTTCTTC. This codes for CASSSYSGSVYNEQFF.

This clonotype showed up many times. V and J are TRBV2 and TRBJ2-3; D is uncertain. Germline V CDR1 and CDR2: SNHLY, FYNNEI. This CDR3 is built from 11 residues. V was shortened by 4 bases and J by 7 bases, with 6 bases between the two germline ends. The CDR3 here is CASSVLNTQYF. CDR3 DNA: TGTGCCAGCAGTGTCTTAAATACGCAGTATTTT. Complete variable domain (other parts from reference TRBV2 and TRBJ2-3): EPEVTQTPSHQVTQMGQEVILRCVPISNHLYFYWYRQILGQKVEFLVSFYNNEISEKSEIFDDQFSVERPDGSNFTLKIRSTKLEDSAMYFCASSVLNTQYFGPGTRLTVL.

This chain links TRBV10-3 with TRBJ2-3, with TRBD2 matching over 10 bases. This CDR3 is built from 14 residues. Germline CDR1 and CDR2: ENHRY and SYGVKD. V dropped 2 bases and J dropped 8; count of bases not matched to a gene: 4. CDR3 DNA sequence: TGTGCCATCAGTGAGGCTAGCGGGAGTGGTACGCAGTATTTT. Protein: CAISEASGSGTQYF.

The chain carries TRBV20-1 and TRBJ2-3, with 12 bases lining up with TRBD2. Germline lookup yields CDR1 DFQATT and CDR2 SNEGSKA (reference sequence). The V gene end was trimmed by 6 bases and the J gene end by 2 bases; junction bases not matched to a gene: 12. The CDR3 runs to 17 residues. CDR3 residues: CSASASPSGRATDTQYF. The CDR3 coding sequence is TGCAGTGCCTCAGCCTCCCCTAGCGGGAGGGCCACAGATACGCAGTATTTT.

There are a few counts of this clonotype. V gene TRBV6-1 combines with J gene TRBJ1-2; TRBD1 is a possible D gene (5 bases). Looked up from germline, CDR1 is MNHNS and CDR2 is SASEGT. V was cut by 4 bases and J by 8 bases, with 20 bases left in between. The CDR3 has 15 residues. The CDR3 here is CASSARRRGSGGYTF. The CDR3 bases are TGTGCCAGCAGTGCGCGTCGGCGGGGGTCGGGCGGCTACACCTTC.

The chain combines TRBV28 with TRBJ2-7; TRBD2 aligns across 12 bases. This CDR3 has 17 amino acids. Germline V gene sequence: CDR1 MDHEN, CDR2 SYDVKM. The J segment lost 6 bases and the V segment lost 3 bases, leaving 12 bases of the junction unmatched. CDR3: CASSFLAGGPEALEQYF. The CDR3 region has the DNA TGTGCCAGCAGTTTTCTAGCGGGAGGGCCGGAAGCGCTCGAGCAGTACTTC.

V and J are TRBV20-1 and TRBJ1-1, with TRBD1 matching over 9 bases. CDR3 length equals 13 residues. With 5 bases clipped from V and 4 bases from J, the junction kept 5 bases outside the gene matches. Per the germline V gene, CDR1 is DFQATT and CDR2 is SNEGSKA (reference sequence). DNA for the CDR3: TGCAGTGCTGGACGACAGGGGGGCACTGAAGCTTTCTTT. Translating gives CSAGRQGGTEAFF.

The chain uses TRBV20-1 and TRBJ1-3; 7 nucleotides match TRBD1. Germline loops: CDR1 DFQATT, CDR2 SNEGSKA (reference sequence). V gave up 6 bases and J gave up 9 bases; unmatched junction bases: 8. CDR3 length: 12 amino acids. The CDR3, as DNA: TGCAGTGCCCTCAGGGGGGGGAGCACCATATATTTT. Its protein product is CSALRGGSTIYF.

There are a few counts of this clonotype. This chain connects TRBV12-3 or TRBV12-4 to TRBJ1-2; no firm D call. This CDR3 has 13 amino acids. V was cut by 7 bases and J by 0 bases, with 9 bases left in between. CDR3 DNA: TGTGCCAGCATCGAGGGAGCTAACTATGGCTACACCTTC. It yields the protein CASIEGANYGYTF.

This clonotype was counted between two and nine times. The chain employs TRBV12-3 or TRBV12-4 and TRBJ1-6, with D hard to call. The germline V and J ends were trimmed by 7 bases and 7 bases, with 8 bases remaining between them. The CDR3 has 12 amino acids. The CDR3 here is CASTRRNSPLHF. For the CDR3, the DNA is TGTGCCAGCACTAGACGGAATTCACCCCTCCACTTT.

In its sample, this clonotype was seen many times. Relative to the germline gene, one junction end is altered; a read error may explain this. J is TRBJ1-1 and V is TRBV9, with unresolved D. In germline, CDR1 is SGDLS, CDR2 YYNGEE. This CDR3 has 13 amino acids. The CDR3 loop is CASSVDLNTEAFF. The CDR3 DNA follows: TGCGCCAGCAGCGTGGACCTGAACACTGAAGCTTTCTTT. Drawing the rest from reference TRBV9 and TRBJ1-1, the complete variable domain is DSGVTQTPKHLITATGQRVTLRCSPRSGDLSVYWYQQSLDQGLQFLIQYYNGEERAKGNILERFSAQQFPDLHSELNLSSLELGDSALYFCASSVDLNTEAFFGQGTRLTVV.

This clonotype appeared many times. The chain recombines TRBV7-9 with TRBJ2-7; tentative D call: TRBD1 (6 bases). The V and J ends lost 5 bases and 4 bases respectively, with 21 bases between them. The germline CDR1 and CDR2 sequences are SEHNR and FQNEAQ (reference sequence). This CDR3 region has 16 residues. Written as DNA, the CDR3 is TGTGCCAGCAGCACGAATCGACAGGTCAAGATATACGAGCAGTACTTC. Translating gives CASSTNRQVKIYEQYF.

V and J are TRBV10-3 and TRBJ2-5; the D call may be TRBD1 or TRBD2 (5 bases each). The CDR3 runs 13 residues. The V end lost 8 bases, the J end lost 1 base, and 11 bases lay between the germline ends. Per the germline V gene, CDR1 is ENHRY and CDR2 is SYGVKD. The CDR3, as DNA: TGTGCCATCGGGGGACCGCGCCAAGAGACCCAGTACTTC. Translation gives CAIGGPRQETQYF.

V and J are TRBV15 and TRBJ2-7, with 7 bases aligning to TRBD1. The V gene end was trimmed by 0 bases and the J gene end by 2 bases; junction bases not matched to a gene: 10. The CDR3 loop spans 17 amino acids. The germline V gene encodes CDR1 LNHNV and CDR2 YYDKDF (reference sequence). This CDR3 reads CATSRDARTGFTYEQYF. CDR3 bases: TGTGCCACCAGCAGAGATGCGAGGACAGGCTTTACCTACGAGCAGTACTTC. The entire variable domain, with the rest obtained from reference TRBV15 and TRBJ2-7, is as follows: DAMVIQNPRYQVTQFGKPVTLSCSQTLNHNVMYWYQQKSSQAPKLLFHYYDKDFNNEADTPDNFQSRRPNTSFCFLDIRSPGLGDTAMYLCATSRDARTGFTYEQYFGPGTRLTVT.

The chain is built from TRBV5-1 and TRBJ1-6; D not resolved. This CDR3 is 13 amino acids long. Looked up from germline, CDR1 is SGHRS and CDR2 is YFSETQ. Trimming left V 9 bases short and J 8 bases short, with 15 bases between. The DNA for the CDR3 is TGCGCCACCTCGACGGAAGCGGATTCACCCCTCCACTTT. Translation gives CATSTEADSPLHF.

The rearrangement uses TRBV6-2 or TRBV6-3 and TRBJ2-7; tentative D call: TRBD2 (5 bases). The CDR3 is 15 residues long. The V gene lost 0 bases and the J gene lost 0 bases, with 9 bases spanning the gap. Germline V gene lookup returns CDR1 MNHEY and CDR2 SVGEGT. CDR3 DNA sequence: TGTGCCAGCAGTTACTCGAGTGGAGGCTCCTACGAGCAGTACTTC. Protein: CASSYSSGGSYEQYF.

This chain uses TRBV20-1 with TRBJ1-5; no firm D call. The CDR3 length is 14 residues. With 5 bases removed from V and 0 bases from J, the gap between germline ends came to 11 bases. The germline V gene has CDR1 DFQATT and CDR2 SNEGSKA (reference sequence). For the CDR3, the DNA is TGCAGTGCTGGAAGAGGGAATAGCAATCAGCCCCAGCATTTT. Its protein is CSAGRGNSNQPQHF.

This clonotype was seen at least ten times. This chain joins TRBV6-2 or TRBV6-3 and TRBJ2-7; a possible D gene is TRBD2 (6 bases). The CDR3 sequence is 14 residues long. Looked up from germline, CDR1 is MNHEY and CDR2 is SVGEGT. With 3 bases removed from V and 9 bases from J, the gap between germline ends came to 18 bases. The CDR3: CASSYAQEGRGQYF. The CDR3 nucleotides are TGTGCCAGCAGTTATGCCCAGGAGGGCCGGGGGCAGTACTTC.

This chain connects TRBV9 to TRBJ2-7; 9 bases align to TRBD1. V shed 2 bases, J shed 4 bases, and the junction held 7 bases outside the gene matches. Per germline, CDR1 SGDLS and CDR2 YYNGEE. The CDR3 spans 15 residues. The CDR3: CASSVGGTGPYEQYF. The CDR3 region has the DNA TGTGCCAGCAGCGTCGGCGGGACAGGGCCGTACGAGCAGTACTTC. Looking up the rest from reference TRBV9 and TRBJ2-7 gives the full variable domain: DSGVTQTPKHLITATGQRVTLRCSPRSGDLSVYWYQQSLDQGLQFLIQYYNGEERAKGNILERFSAQQFPDLHSELNLSSLELGDSALYFCASSVGGTGPYEQYFGPGTRLTVT.

This clonotype was detected only a few times. CDR3 DNA sequence: TGTGCCAGCAGTTACGCGTTGGGACAGGGTGTCCATGAGCAGTTCTTC. Its protein is CASSYALGQGVHEQFF. The V and J genes are TRBV6-5 and TRBJ2-1; 9 nucleotides agree with TRBD1. The CDR3 is 16 amino acids. The germline gives CDR1 MNHEY, CDR2 SVGAGI. Trimming at V came to 2 bases and at J to 8 bases, leaving 10 bases not matched to a gene.

The chain couples TRBV20-1 to TRBJ2-3; no clear D gene. The V gene's germline CDR1 is DFQATT and CDR2 SNEGSKA (reference sequence). Deletions cut 4 bases from V and 6 bases from J, with 14 bases between. This CDR3 is 13 amino acids long. The CDR3 DNA reads TGCAGTGCTATCGGCCAAACCTCGGATACGCAGTATTTT. Protein sequence: CSAIGQTSDTQYF.